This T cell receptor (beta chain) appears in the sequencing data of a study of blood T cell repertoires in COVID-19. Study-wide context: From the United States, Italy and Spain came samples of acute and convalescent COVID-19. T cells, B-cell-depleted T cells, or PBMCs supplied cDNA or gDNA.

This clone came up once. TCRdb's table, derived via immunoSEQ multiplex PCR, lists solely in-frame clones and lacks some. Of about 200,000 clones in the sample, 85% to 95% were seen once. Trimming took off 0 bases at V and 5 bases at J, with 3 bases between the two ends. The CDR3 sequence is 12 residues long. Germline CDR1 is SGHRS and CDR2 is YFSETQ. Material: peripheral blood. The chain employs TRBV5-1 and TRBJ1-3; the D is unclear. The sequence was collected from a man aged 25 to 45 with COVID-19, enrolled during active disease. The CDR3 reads CASSLDRNTIYF. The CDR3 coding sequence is TGCGCCAGCAGCTTGGATAGAAACACCATATATTTT.